A single sample gave rise to the 20 T cell receptor beta chains below, sequenced in a study of naive and memory T cell subsets. Two oligonucleotides, mixed equimolar, formed the beta constant-region primer covering TRBC1 and TRBC2. Ligated cDNA was amplified by four rounds of PCR with nested alpha and beta constant-region primers and SP2. TCRdb recomputed calls from the UMI-ligation and nested PCR reads with MiXCR, one row per CDR3 protein. The top ten hold over 0.09% of the sample, which has 150,000 or so distinct CDR3 sequences, roughly 23% seen once. Their recognized antigens are unknown. Study-wide points: Especially in CD8 cells, naive repertoires contained a few larger clonotypes, possibly CD45RA-re-expressing memory cells.

Specimen: naive CD4+ T cells from blood. Source of these receptors: a human donor in good health.

This clonotype was seen more than once but under ten times. Here the CDR3 DNA reads TGTGCCAGCAGCTTAGTATACGGTTACAATGAGCAGTTCTTC. The encoded protein is CASSLVYGYNEQFF. This chain uses TRBV11-2 with TRBJ2-1, with D hard to call. The CDR3 runs to 14 residues. Trimming removed 1 base from V and 4 bases from J, with 8 bases in between. The germline gives CDR1 SGHAT, CDR2 FQNNGV.

The CDR3 DNA follows: TGCAGTGCCCCGACCCGCTCCAATGAGCAGTTCTTC. Amino acids: CSAPTRSNEQFF. The gene calls are TRBV20-1 and TRBJ2-1; unclear D gene. V lost 6 bases to trimming and J lost 6 bases, with 12 bases between them. Germline V gene sequence: CDR1 DFQATT, CDR2 SNEGSKA (reference sequence). This CDR3 has 12 amino acids.

This clonotype turned up a few times. The chain employs TRBV3-1 and TRBJ1-2; 10 bases are a match to TRBD1. The V gene's germline CDR1 is LGHDT and CDR2 YNNKEL (reference sequence). V trimming: 2 bases; J trimming: 1 base; junction bases outside the gene matches: 13. The CDR3 has 19 residues. The CDR3 loop is CASSQIPRDRGQVNYGYTF. DNA for the CDR3: TGTGCCAGCAGCCAAATCCCCCGGGACAGGGGACAAGTTAACTATGGCTACACCTTC. The variable domain in full, with the rest retrieved from reference TRBV3-1 and TRBJ1-2, is DTAVSQTPKYLVTQMGNDKSIKCEQNLGHDTMYWYKQDSKKFLKIMFSYNNKELIINETVPNRFSPKSPDKAHLNLHINSLELGDSAVYFCASSQIPRDRGQVNYGYTFGSGTRLTVV.

This clonotype was counted many times. This chain joins TRBV27 and TRBJ2-1; TRBD2 matches at 8 bases. V trimming: 3 bases; J trimming: 15 bases; junction bases outside the gene matches: 13. The CDR3 is 14 amino acids. Per germline, CDR1 MNHEY and CDR2 SMNVEV (reference sequence). In DNA form, the CDR3 reads TGTGCCAGCAGTTTTCTTGCGGGAGGAACCTCTTGGTTCTTC. Amino acid sequence: CASSFLAGGTSWFF.

This clonotype was detected only a few times. V usage is TRBV6-5 and J usage is TRBJ2-7, with D hard to call. The CDR3 consists of 13 residues. The V end lost 6 bases, the J end lost 4 bases, and 13 bases lay between the germline ends. Germline V gene sequence: CDR1 MNHEY, CDR2 SVGAGI. The DNA of the CDR3 is TGTGCCAGCAGAATGACGGGCCGGTACGAGCAGTACTTC. Translating it yields CASRMTGRYEQYF.

This chain uses TRBV4-3 with TRBJ1-2, with TRBD1 identical over 7 bases. Germline CDR1 LGHNA, CDR2 YSLEER. V shed 0 bases, J shed 2 bases, and the junction held 6 bases outside the gene matches. The CDR3 spans 16 residues. The CDR3 loop reads CASSQDGQAINYGYTF. DNA of the CDR3: TGCGCCAGCAGCCAAGATGGACAGGCTATCAACTATGGCTACACCTTC.

This clonotype was found a few times. The chain couples TRBV5-1 to TRBJ2-7; no definite D call. Trimming cost V 5 bases and J 9 bases, with 27 bases left between them. Germline V gene data show CDR1 as SGHRS and CDR2 as YFSETQ. This CDR3 comprises 16 residues. CDR3 protein: CASRPKIDTILPRQYF. In DNA form, the CDR3 reads TGCGCCAGCAGACCCAAGATCGACACGATCCTACCTCGGCAGTACTTC.

This clonotype was counted between two and nine times. The rearrangement uses TRBV16 and TRBJ1-1; TRBD1 matches 7 bases. CDR1 and CDR2 from the germline V gene are KGHSY and FQNENV. This CDR3 is 13 amino acids long. J was trimmed by 8 bases and V by 0 bases; bases with no gene match: 3. Written as DNA, the CDR3 is TGTGCCAGCAGCCAATCGAGGGACAGAGAAGCTTTCTTT. Its protein product is CASSQSRDREAFF.

This clonotype was recorded a few times. The rearrangement joins TRBV6-5 to TRBJ2-7; tentatively, D is TRBD1 (6 bases). Germline loops: CDR1 MNHEY, CDR2 SVGAGI. The ends were cut back, 1 base at V and 5 bases at J, with 12 bases in the middle. The CDR3 sequence is 14 residues long. CDR3 in DNA: TGTGCCAGCAGTTACTGGTTAGGGGGTAACGAGCAGTACTTC. It codes for CASSYWLGGNEQYF.

The rearrangement joins TRBV5-1 to TRBJ2-6, with D unresolved. Germline V lookup: CDR1 SGHRS, CDR2 YFSETQ. CDR3 length equals 15 residues. V lost 2 bases to trimming and J lost 2 bases, with 8 bases between them. CDR3 DNA sequence: TGCGCCAGCAGCTTAACCGCAACTGGGGCCAACGTCCTGACTTTC. Translated: CASSLTATGANVLTF.

This clonotype was counted only a few times. The chain joins TRBV5-1 to TRBJ2-6; 8 bases agree with TRBD1. Germline CDR1 reads SGHRS; CDR2 reads YFSETQ. The CDR3 totals 17 residues. Losses at the gene ends were 4 bases for V and 0 bases for J; bases not matched to a gene: 6. The DNA for the CDR3 is TGCGCCAGCAGCCCGACAGGGGTCAACTCTGGGGCCAACGTCCTGACTTTC. Translating gives CASSPTGVNSGANVLTF.

This clonotype was seen a handful of times. The chain is built from TRBV2 and TRBJ2-7, with 7 bases that match TRBD1. The CDR3 loop spans 14 amino acids. Trimming cost V 5 bases and J 3 bases; bases outside gene matches: 7. In germline, CDR1 is SNHLY, CDR2 FYNNEI. CDR3 nucleotides: TGTGCCAGCAGTCCCAGGGGGAAGCACTACGAGCAGTACTTC. Encoded protein: CASSPRGKHYEQYF. Combining the CDR3 with reference TRBV2 and TRBJ2-7 gives the whole variable domain EPEVTQTPSHQVTQMGQEVILRCVPISNHLYFYWYRQILGQKVEFLVSFYNNEISEKSEIFDDQFSVERPDGSNFTLKIRSTKLEDSAMYFCASSPRGKHYEQYFGPGTRLTVT.

CDR3 residues: CASGTGNSPLHF. The CDR3 DNA reads TGCGCCAGTGGGACAGGGAATTCACCCCTCCACTTT. The chain uses TRBV10-1 and TRBJ1-6, with 9 bases that match TRBD1. The CDR3 extends over 12 amino acids. V trimming: 9 bases; J trimming: 7 bases; junction bases outside the gene matches: 1. In germline, CDR1 is WNHNN, CDR2 SYGVQD (reference sequence).

This clonotype has ten or more counts. This chain uses TRBV13 with TRBJ2-7; the D is unclear. CDR3 length equals 16 residues. With 7 bases removed from V and 0 bases from J, the gap between germline ends came to 19 bases. Germline loops: CDR1 PRHDT, CDR2 FYEKMQ (reference sequence). CDR3 sequence: CASNFMGWNSSYEQYF. DNA for the CDR3: TGTGCCAGCAACTTTATGGGTTGGAACAGCTCCTACGAGCAGTACTTC.

This clonotype was recorded a few times. V is TRBV5-1 and J is TRBJ2-6; 8 nucleotides line up with TRBD2. The ends lost 4 bases at V and 8 bases at J; junction bases unmatched: 2. This CDR3 contains 13 residues. Per germline, CDR1 SGHRS and CDR2 YFSETQ. This chain's CDR3 is CASSPGGPNVLTF. The CDR3 DNA follows: TGCGCCAGCAGCCCGGGAGGGCCCAACGTCCTGACTTTC.

This clonotype was seen a handful of times. This chain links TRBV20-1 with TRBJ2-2; no firm D call. Germline lookup yields CDR1 DFQATT and CDR2 SNEGSKA (reference sequence). The CDR3 extends over 13 amino acids. Trimming pared 0 bases from V and 2 bases from J, leaving 4 bases between. CDR3 in amino acids: CSARDTNTGELFF. CDR3 DNA: TGCAGTGCTAGAGATACAAACACCGGGGAGCTGTTTTTT.

This clonotype has at least ten counts. The chain combines TRBV20-1 with TRBJ2-5, with D hard to call. Germline V CDR1 and CDR2: DFQATT, SNEGSKA (reference sequence). Trimming pared 3 bases from V and 0 bases from J, leaving 8 bases between. The CDR3 runs to 13 residues. The CDR3 DNA follows: TGCAGTGCTAGTCGGAGCTACCAAGAGACCCAGTACTTC. Protein sequence: CSASRSYQETQYF.

This clonotype has ten or more counts. V and J are TRBV19 and TRBJ2-1, with 8 bases aligning to TRBD2. The CDR3 spans 16 residues. Germline V gives CDR1 LNHDA, CDR2 SQIVND (reference sequence). J was trimmed by 0 bases and V by 5 bases; bases with no gene match: 6. The CDR3 here is CASSVTSASSYNEQFF. DNA of the CDR3: TGTGCCAGTAGTGTGACTAGCGCGAGCTCCTACAATGAGCAGTTCTTC. Full variable domain (rest looked up from reference TRBV19 and TRBJ2-1): DGGITQSPKYLFRKEGQNVTLSCEQNLNHDAMYWYRQDPGQGLRLIYYSQIVNDFQKGDIAEGYSVSREKKESFPLTVTSAQKNPTAFYLCASSVTSASSYNEQFFGPGTRLTVL.

Only a few counts were recorded for this clonotype. J is TRBJ1-1 and V is TRBV29-1, with D possibly matching TRBD1 (6 bases). This CDR3 is built from 13 residues. From germline, CDR1 is SQVTM and CDR2 ANQGSEA. V was trimmed by 8 bases and J by 0 bases, leaving 13 bases between them. The CDR3 protein is CSSRGRLNTEAFF. The CDR3 DNA follows: TGCAGCTCTAGGGGGAGGTTGAACACTGAAGCTTTCTTT.

The chain recombines TRBV28 with TRBJ2-5; TRBD1 aligns across 10 bases. There are 17 residues in the CDR3. The germline gives CDR1 MDHEN, CDR2 SYDVKM. The junction had 15 bases not matched to a gene; V was cut back by 5 bases and J by 6 bases. The CDR3 nucleotides are TGTGCCAGCAGTGAACCGGGACAGGGGTTTTTCGGAAAGACCCAGTACTTC. As protein: CASSEPGQGFFGKTQYF.